Described below is a single TCR beta chain sequence and its context. Its matching antigen is unknown. Both RNA and DNA were isolated together from around 20-30 mg of bulk tissue that had not been sorted. This entry comes from a study of tumor-infiltrating lymphocytes in primary liver carcinoma. Study-wide context: Sample counts of productive TCRbeta reads spanned roughly 3.65 to 7.13 million; these counts were similar across tissue types.

The CDR3 totals 16 residues. V was cut by 1 base and J by 2 bases, with 15 bases left in between. Germline V gene data show CDR1 as MNHEY and CDR2 as SVGAGI. Findings of the study overall: Merely about 8-25% of top clones occurred in all five tumor regions. Lesser overlap characterized tumor-adjacent and tumor-blood pairs relative to tumor region pairs. Compared with blood, tumor repertoires held significantly more in their top 250 clones.

The input was approximately 500 ng total RNA; TCR beta cDNA was made from it with a constant-region primer. ARM-PCR, slightly modified, supplied the TCR beta libraries through three nested multiplex PCR rounds. Researchers ran the first two PCR rounds for roughly 10 cycles each with TRBV1-TRBV30 forward primers and a C-beta reverse primer. One entry per CDR3 protein results from TCRdb running MiXCR on the multiplex PCR reads. The repertoire holds 100,000 to 150,000 distinct CDR3 sequences, with 60% to 80% as singletons. Sequencing input: liver tumor tissue from sampling region 3. Subset reported: tumor region T3, left-lateral pole. The rearrangement uses TRBV6-5 and TRBJ2-7, with D possibly TRBD1 on 6 matching bases. The clonotype was recovered from a woman aged 55-70 years with primary liver carcinoma and hepatitis B virus infection. The CDR3 loop is CASSYWGHSRAYEQYF. CDR3 DNA: TGTGCCAGCAGTTACTGGGGGCATTCACGAGCCTACGAGCAGTACTTC.